This TCR beta chain was recorded in a study of T cell repertoires in cytomegalovirus infection (dated by TCRdb to the late 2010s). In terms of the full investigation: The HLA type of each donor mattered for the analysis, because public TCR beta signatures pointed to carriage of CMV infection along with the matching HLA type. Overall study outcomes, separate from this receptor: The ex vivo response was dominated by HLA-C-restricted CMV-specific TCR beta clonotypes, and the single most frequent clonotype in two of eight donors was supplied by these HLA-C-restricted clonotypes. In both this cohort and an independent roughly 350-donor cohort, the cumulative frequency of public TCR beta family members distinguished carriers of CMV infection plus the relevant HLA type.

Ten or more counts support this clonotype. Its target antigen remains unknown. Within one base of it there is no much larger clone, and no base qualities were kept. The instrument given in TCRdb is Illumina HiSeq 1500. The raw public reads went through TCRdb reprocessing: fastp at Q25, MiXCR clone calling, in-frame beta chains kept. Duplicate CDR3 protein sequences are folded into a single record with the most common DNA and genes. This sample lists about 530,000 distinct CDR3 sequences; 26% were detected once. The ten largest clones add up to about 13% of the sample. The germline V gene gives CDR1 as MNHEY and CDR2 as SVGAGI. V was cut back by 0 bases and J by 2 bases, leaving a gap of 11 bases between them. The CDR3, cysteine through phenylalanine, is 16 amino acids long. Only the CDR3 portion is preserved as DNA: 48 bases, with reading frame beginning at the first base.

Sample: PBMCs. The clonotype comes from a human donor in good health (CMV status not recorded). Some clones in this sample may be carry-over from other donors' samples. The chain couples TRBV6-5 to TRBJ1-3; possibly the D gene is TRBD1, per 6 matching bases. The bases are TGTGCCAGCAGTTACTCACGGGGGGCAGCTGGAAACACCATATATTTT. Its protein product is CASSYSRGAAGNTIYF.